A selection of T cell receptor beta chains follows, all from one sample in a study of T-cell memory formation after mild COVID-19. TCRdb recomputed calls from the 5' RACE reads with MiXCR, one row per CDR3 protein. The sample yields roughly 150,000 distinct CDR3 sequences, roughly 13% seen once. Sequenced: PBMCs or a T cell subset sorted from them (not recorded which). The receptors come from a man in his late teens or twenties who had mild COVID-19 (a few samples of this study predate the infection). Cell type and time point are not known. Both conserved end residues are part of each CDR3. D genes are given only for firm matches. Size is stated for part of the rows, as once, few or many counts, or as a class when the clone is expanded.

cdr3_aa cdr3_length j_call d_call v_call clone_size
CASRPTLGRFYNSPLHF 17 TRBJ1-6 . TRBV5-1 .
CASSQDLVTTQYF 13 TRBJ2-3 . TRBV4-3 many
CASSPQYNEQFF 12 TRBJ2-1 . TRBV5-1 .
CASSLLAHGELFF 13 TRBJ2-2 . TRBV6-1 .
CSARVPAGETQYF 13 TRBJ2-5 . TRBV20-1 .
CASSRGGQVYQETQYF 16 TRBJ2-5 TRBD1 TRBV11-3 few
CASSFQREAFF 11 TRBJ1-1 . TRBV7-2 few
CASSPTGYGGYTF 13 TRBJ1-2 . TRBV27 few
CASSPPGTVGNEQFF 15 TRBJ2-1 . TRBV7-9 .
CATSDGQGRKETQYF 15 TRBJ2-5 TRBD1 TRBV24-1 .
CASSQGESTEAFF 13 TRBJ1-1 . TRBV3-1 .
CASSGINQPQHF 12 TRBJ1-5 . TRBV27 .
CASSLFGGAGNTIYF 15 TRBJ1-3 . TRBV7-9 few
CASSLKGDYGYTF 13 TRBJ1-2 . TRBV4-2 many
CASSQVGTRGDGYTF 15 TRBJ1-2 . TRBV4-2 .
CASSLAQGDSPLHF 14 TRBJ1-6 . TRBV5-5 .
CASSNNGDTEAFF 13 TRBJ1-1 . TRBV7-3 few
CASSKGQGEFYGYTF 15 TRBJ1-2 TRBD1 TRBV7-2 .
CASIRIGGYDTGELFF 16 TRBJ2-2 TRBD1 TRBV6-2/TRBV6-3 .
CASSLEGAKTQYF 13 TRBJ2-5 TRBD1 TRBV5-4 few
CASSQVASTAFF 12 TRBJ1-1 . TRBV4-1 .
CSASEDAHNEQFF 13 TRBJ2-1 . TRBV20-1 .
CASSLKGEVYGYTF 14 TRBJ1-2 . TRBV12-3/TRBV12-4 .
CSVVRAGPDTQYF 13 TRBJ2-3 . TRBV29-1 few
CASSDRTEPYGYTF 14 TRBJ1-2 . TRBV5-1 few
CASRPHSGLNTEAFF 15 TRBJ1-1 . TRBV6-2/TRBV6-3 .